The source of this T cell receptor beta chain is a study of CD8 T cells in ankylosing spondylitis. Regarding the study as a whole: Prior literature has documented some motif variants in synovial fluid and blood from reactive arthritis. Several highly homologous variants formed a TCR beta motif that appeared characteristic of ankylosing spondylitis blood. Significant enrichment of disease-linked clones was reported in matched ankylosing spondylitis synovial fluid.

Remarks on this clonotype: Antigen specificity is unknown.

Each TCR beta library was made by quantitative 5'-RACE that incorporated molecular barcodes. MiXCR, applied by TCRdb to the 5' RACE reads, yields one record per CDR3 protein. Among 300,000 to 400,000 distinct CDR3 sequences, 20% to 25% were seen once, and the ten largest hold roughly a sixth. The CDR3 is made up of 13 amino acids. J gave up 9 bases and V 4 bases, and 8 bases lay outside the gene matches. Germline V gene data show CDR1 as SGHNT and CDR2 as YYREEE (reference sequence). Sequenced input: blood, either unsorted or a sorted T cell fraction (not recorded which). The chain has TRBV5-4 and TRBJ2-7; 9 bases align to TRBD2. The receptor comes from a male donor with ankylosing spondylitis. The CDR3 DNA reads as TGTGCCAGCAGCCGACCGGGACTAGCTAGGCAGTACTTC. Residues: CASSRPGLARQYF.